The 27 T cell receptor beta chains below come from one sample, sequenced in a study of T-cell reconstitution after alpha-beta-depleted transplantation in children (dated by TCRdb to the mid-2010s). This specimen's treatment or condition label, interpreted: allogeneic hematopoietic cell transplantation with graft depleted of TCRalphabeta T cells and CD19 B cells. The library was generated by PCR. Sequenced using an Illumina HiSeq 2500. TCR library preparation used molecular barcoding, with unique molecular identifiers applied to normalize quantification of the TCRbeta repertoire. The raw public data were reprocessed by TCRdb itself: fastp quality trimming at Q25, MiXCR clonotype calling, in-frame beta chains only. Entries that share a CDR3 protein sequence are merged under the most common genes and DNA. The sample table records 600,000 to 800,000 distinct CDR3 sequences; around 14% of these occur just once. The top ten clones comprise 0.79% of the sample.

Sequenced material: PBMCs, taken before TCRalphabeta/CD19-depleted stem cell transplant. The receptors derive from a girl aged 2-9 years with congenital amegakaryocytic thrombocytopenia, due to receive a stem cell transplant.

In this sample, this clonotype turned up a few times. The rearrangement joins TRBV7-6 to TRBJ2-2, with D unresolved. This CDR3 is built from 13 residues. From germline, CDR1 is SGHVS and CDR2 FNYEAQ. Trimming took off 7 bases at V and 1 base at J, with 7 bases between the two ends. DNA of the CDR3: TGTGCCAGCAAAAGACAGAACACCGGGGAGCTGTTTTTT. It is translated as CASKRQNTGELFF.

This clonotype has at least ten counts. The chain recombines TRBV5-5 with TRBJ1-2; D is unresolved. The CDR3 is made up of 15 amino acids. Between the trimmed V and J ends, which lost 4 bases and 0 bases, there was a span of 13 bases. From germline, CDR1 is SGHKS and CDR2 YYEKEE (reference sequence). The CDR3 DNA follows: TGTGCCAGCAGCCCTGGACTCAGCGCTAACTATGGCTACACCTTC. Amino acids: CASSPGLSANYGYTF. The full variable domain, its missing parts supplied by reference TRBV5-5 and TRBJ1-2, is DAGVTQSPTHLIKTRGQQVTLRCSPISGHKSVSWYQQVLGQGPQFIFQYYEKEERGRGNFPDRFSARQFPNYSSELNVNALLLGDSALYLCASSPGLSANYGYTFGSGTRLTVV.

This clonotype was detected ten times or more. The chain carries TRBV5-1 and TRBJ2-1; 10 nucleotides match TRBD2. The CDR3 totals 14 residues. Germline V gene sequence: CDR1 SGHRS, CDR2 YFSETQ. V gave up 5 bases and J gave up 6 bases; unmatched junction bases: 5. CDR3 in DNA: TGCGCCAGCAGGCAGCGGGAGGGCCTCAATGAGCAGTTCTTC. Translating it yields CASRQREGLNEQFF.

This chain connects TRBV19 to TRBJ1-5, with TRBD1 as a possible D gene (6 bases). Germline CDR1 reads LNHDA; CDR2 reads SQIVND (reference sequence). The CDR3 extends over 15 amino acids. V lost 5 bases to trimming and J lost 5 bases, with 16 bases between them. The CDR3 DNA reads TGTGCCAGTAGTCCCACAGGGAATGGGTATCAGCCCCAGCATTTT. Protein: CASSPTGNGYQPQHF.

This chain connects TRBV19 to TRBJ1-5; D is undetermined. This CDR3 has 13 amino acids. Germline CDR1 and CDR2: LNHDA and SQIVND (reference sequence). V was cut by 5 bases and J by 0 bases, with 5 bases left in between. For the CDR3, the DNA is TGTGCCAGTAGTCATTATAGCAATCAGCCCCAGCATTTT. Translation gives CASSHYSNQPQHF.

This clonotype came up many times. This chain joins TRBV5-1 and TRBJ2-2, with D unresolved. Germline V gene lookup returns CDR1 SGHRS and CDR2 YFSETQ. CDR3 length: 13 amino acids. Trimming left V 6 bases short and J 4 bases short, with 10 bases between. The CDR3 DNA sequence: TGCGCCAGCAATTACGGCGGCACCGGGGAGCTGTTTTTT. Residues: CASNYGGTGELFF.

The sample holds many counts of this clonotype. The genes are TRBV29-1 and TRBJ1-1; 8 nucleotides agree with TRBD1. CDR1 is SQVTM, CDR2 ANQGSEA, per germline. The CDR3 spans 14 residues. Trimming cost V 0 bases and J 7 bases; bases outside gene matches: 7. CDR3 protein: CSVEDPEQGDEAFF. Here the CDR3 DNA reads TGCAGCGTTGAAGATCCAGAACAGGGGGATGAAGCTTTCTTT. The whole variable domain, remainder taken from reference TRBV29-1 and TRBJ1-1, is SAVISQKPSRDICQRGTSLTIQCQVDSQVTMMFWYRQQPGQSLTLIATANQGSEATYESGFVIDKFPISRPNLTFSTLTVSNMSPEDSSIYLCSVEDPEQGDEAFFGQGTRLTVV.

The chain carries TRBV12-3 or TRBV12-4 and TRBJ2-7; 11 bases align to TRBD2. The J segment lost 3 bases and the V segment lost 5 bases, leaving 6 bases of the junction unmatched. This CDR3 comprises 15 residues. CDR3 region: CASSPSGLAVYEQYF. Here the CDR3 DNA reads TGTGCCAGCAGTCCATCGGGACTAGCGGTCTACGAGCAGTACTTC.

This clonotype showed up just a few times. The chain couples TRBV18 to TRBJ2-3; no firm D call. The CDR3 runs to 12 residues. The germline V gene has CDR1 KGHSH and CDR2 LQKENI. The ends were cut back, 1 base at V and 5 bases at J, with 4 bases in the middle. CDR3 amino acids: CASSPREDTQYF. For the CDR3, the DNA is TGTGCCAGCTCACCACGTGAAGATACGCAGTATTTT. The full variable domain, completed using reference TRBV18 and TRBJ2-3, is NAGVMQNPRHLVRRRGQEARLRCSPMKGHSHVYWYRQLPEEGLKFMVYLQKENIIDESGMPKERFSAEFPKEGPSILRIQQVVRGDSAAYFCASSPREDTQYFGPGTRLTVL.

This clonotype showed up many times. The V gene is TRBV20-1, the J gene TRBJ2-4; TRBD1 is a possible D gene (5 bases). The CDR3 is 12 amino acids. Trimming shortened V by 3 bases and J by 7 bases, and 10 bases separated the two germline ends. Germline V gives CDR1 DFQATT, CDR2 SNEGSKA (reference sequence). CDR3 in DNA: TGCAGTGCTAGTGCAGGGAACAACATTCAGTACTTC. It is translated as CSASAGNNIQYF.

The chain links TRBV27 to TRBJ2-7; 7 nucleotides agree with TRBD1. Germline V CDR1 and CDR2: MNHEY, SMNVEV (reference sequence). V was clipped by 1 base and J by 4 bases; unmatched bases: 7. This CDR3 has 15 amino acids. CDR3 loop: CASSLYTGVNYEQYF. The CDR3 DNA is TGTGCCAGCAGTTTATATACAGGGGTAAATTACGAGCAGTACTTC.

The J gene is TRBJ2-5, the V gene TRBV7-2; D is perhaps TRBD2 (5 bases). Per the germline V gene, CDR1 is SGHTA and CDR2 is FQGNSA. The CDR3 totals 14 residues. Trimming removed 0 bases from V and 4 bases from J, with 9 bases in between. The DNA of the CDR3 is TGTGCCAGCAGCTTAGCGGCGGGCCGAGAGACCCAGTACTTC. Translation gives CASSLAAGRETQYF.

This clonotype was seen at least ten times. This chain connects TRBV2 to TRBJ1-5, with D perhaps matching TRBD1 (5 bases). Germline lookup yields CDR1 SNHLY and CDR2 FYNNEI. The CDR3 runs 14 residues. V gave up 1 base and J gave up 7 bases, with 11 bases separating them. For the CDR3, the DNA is TGTGCCAGCAGTGAAGGGACAATCGGCCAGCCCCAGCATTTT. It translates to CASSEGTIGQPQHF.

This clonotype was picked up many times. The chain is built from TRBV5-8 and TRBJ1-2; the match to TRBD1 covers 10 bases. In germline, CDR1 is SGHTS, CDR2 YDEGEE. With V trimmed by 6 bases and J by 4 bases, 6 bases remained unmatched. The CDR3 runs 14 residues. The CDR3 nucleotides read TGTGCCAGCAACTCGGACAGGGGGGGCTATGGCTACACCTTC. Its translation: CASNSDRGGYGYTF.

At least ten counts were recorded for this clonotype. The CDR3 coding sequence is TGCGCCAGCAGCTTGGGGGGTGTTCCTGGACGAGATACGCAGTATTTT. Its translation is CASSLGGVPGRDTQYF. The chain has TRBV5-1 and TRBJ2-3; no clear D. CDR1 and CDR2 from the germline V gene are SGHRS and YFSETQ. CDR3 length equals 16 residues. Trimming took 0 bases from V and 5 from J, leaving 16 bases between them.

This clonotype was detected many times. CDR3 bases: TGTGCCAGCAGCCTGGGGCTGTACTCCTACAATGAGCAGTTCTTC. Amino acids: CASSLGLYSYNEQFF. The chain combines TRBV12-3 or TRBV12-4 with TRBJ2-1; possible D gene TRBD1, 5 bases. V lost 6 bases and J lost 0, with 12 bases in between. This CDR3 spans 15 amino acids.

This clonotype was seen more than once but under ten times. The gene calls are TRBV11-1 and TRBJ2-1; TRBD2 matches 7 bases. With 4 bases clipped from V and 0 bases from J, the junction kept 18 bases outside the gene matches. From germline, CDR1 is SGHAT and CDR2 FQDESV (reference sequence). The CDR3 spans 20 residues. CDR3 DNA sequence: TGTGCCAGCAGCTCCGAAAACCCATCTTTAAAGCGGGGCTCCTACAATGAGCAGTTCTTC. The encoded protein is CASSSENPSLKRGSYNEQFF.

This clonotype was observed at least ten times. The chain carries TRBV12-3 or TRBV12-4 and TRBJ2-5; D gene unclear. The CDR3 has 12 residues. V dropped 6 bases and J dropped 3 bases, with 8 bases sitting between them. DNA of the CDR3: TGTGCCAGCAGCAGGACGGAAGAGACCCAGTACTTC. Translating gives CASSRTEETQYF.

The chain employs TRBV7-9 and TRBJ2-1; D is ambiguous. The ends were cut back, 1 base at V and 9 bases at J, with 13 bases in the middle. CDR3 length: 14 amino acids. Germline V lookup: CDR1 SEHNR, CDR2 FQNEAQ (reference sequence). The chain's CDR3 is CASSLVVGYGEQFF. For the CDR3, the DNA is TGTGCCAGCAGCTTAGTAGTAGGGTACGGTGAGCAGTTCTTC. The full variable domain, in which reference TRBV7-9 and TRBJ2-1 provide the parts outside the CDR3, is DTGVSQNPRHKITKRGQNVTFRCDPISEHNRLYWYRQTLGQGPEFLTYFQNEAQLEKSRLLSDRFSAERPKGSFSTLEIQRTEQGDSAMYLCASSLVVGYGEQFFGPGTRLTVL.

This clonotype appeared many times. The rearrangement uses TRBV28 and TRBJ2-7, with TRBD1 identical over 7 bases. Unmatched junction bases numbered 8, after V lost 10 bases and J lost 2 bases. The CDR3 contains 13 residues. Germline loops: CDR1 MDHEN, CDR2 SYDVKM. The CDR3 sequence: CATGQDSTYEQYF. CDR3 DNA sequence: TGTGCCACCGGACAGGACTCAACCTACGAGCAGTACTTC.

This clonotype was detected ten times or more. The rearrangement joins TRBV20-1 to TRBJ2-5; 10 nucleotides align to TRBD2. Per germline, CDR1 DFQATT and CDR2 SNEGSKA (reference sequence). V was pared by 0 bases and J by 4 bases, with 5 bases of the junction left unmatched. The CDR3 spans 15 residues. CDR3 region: CSARDDSGRSETQYF. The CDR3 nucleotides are TGCAGTGCTAGAGATGATAGCGGGAGGTCAGAGACCCAGTACTTC.

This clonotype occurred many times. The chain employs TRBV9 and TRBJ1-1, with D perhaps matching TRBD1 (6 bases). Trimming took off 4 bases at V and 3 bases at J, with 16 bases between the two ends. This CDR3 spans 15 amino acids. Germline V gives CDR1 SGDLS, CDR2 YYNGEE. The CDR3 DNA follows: TGTGCCAGCAGCACACCCGGGGGCATGGACACTGAAGCTTTCTTT. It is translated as CASSTPGGMDTEAFF. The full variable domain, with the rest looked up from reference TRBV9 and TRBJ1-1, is DSGVTQTPKHLITATGQRVTLRCSPRSGDLSVYWYQQSLDQGLQFLIQYYNGEERAKGNILERFSAQQFPDLHSELNLSSLELGDSALYFCASSTPGGMDTEAFFGQGTRLTVV.

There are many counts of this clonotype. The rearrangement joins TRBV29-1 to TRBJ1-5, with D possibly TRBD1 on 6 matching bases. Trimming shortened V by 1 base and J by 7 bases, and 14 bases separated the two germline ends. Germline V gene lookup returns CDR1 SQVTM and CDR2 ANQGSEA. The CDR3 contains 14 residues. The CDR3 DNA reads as TGCAGCGTTGAAGGCAGGGGATCGGGGCAGCCCCAGCATTTT. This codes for CSVEGRGSGQPQHF.

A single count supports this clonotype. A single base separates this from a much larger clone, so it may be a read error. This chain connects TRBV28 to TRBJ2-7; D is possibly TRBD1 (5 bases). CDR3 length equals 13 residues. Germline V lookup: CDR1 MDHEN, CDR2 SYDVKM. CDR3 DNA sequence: TGTGCCAGCAGATCCTCAGGGCCCTACGAGCAGTCCTTC. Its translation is CASRSSGPYEQSF. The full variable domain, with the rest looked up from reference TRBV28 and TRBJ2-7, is DVKVTQSSRYLVKRTGEKVFLECVQDMDHENMFWYRQDPGLGLRLIYFSYDVKMKEKGDIPEGYSVSREKKERFSLILESASTNQTSMYLCASRSSGPYEQSFGPGTRLTVT.

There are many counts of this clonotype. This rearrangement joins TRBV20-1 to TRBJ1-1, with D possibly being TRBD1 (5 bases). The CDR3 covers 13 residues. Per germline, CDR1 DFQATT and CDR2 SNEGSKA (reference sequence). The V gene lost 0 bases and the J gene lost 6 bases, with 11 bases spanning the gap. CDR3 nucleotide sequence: TGCAGTGCTAGAGATGGTCAGGGAGCTGAAGCTTTCTTT. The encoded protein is CSARDGQGAEAFF.

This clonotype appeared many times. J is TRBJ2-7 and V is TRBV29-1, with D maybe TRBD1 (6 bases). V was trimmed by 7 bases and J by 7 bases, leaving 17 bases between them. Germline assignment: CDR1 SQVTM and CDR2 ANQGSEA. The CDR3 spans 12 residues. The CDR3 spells CSGRGGLGEQYF. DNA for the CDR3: TGCAGCGGTAGAGGGGGATTGGGTGAGCAGTACTTC.

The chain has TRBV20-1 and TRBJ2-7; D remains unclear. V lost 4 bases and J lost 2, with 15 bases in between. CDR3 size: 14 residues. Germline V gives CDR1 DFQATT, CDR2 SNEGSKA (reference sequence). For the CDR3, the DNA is TGCAGTGCTATCTTTGGTGGGATAGCCTACGAGCAGTACTTC. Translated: CSAIFGGIAYEQYF.